Listed here are 8 T cell receptor beta chains from one sample, sequenced in a study of T cells in Graves' hyperthyroidism and ophthalmopathy. Template material for amplifying TCR beta CDR3 regions consisted of RNA transcripts. The HTBI primer set drove a first-round RT-PCR of the TCR CDR3. MiXCR, applied by TCRdb to the multiplex PCR reads, yields one record per CDR3 protein. The sample has over 350,000 distinct CDR3 sequences; roughly 14% are singletons. The sequencing sample was made of blood. These receptors all stem from a man between 18 and 29 years old with Graves' ophthalmopathy.

This clonotype was seen more than once but under ten times. J is TRBJ1-5 and V is TRBV19, with D hard to call. The CDR3 contains 10 residues. Germline CDR1 LNHDA, CDR2 SQIVND (reference sequence). Trimming cost V 8 bases and J 5 bases, with 4 bases left between them. The CDR3 here is CASDYQPQHF. The CDR3 DNA is TGTGCCAGTGACTATCAGCCCCAGCATTTT.

Only a few counts were recorded for this clonotype. The rearrangement joins TRBV7-9 to TRBJ2-1; TRBD2 is a possible D gene (5 bases). Between the trimmed V and J ends, which lost 1 base and 12 bases, there was a span of 10 bases. Germline CDR1 and CDR2: SEHNR and FQNEAQ (reference sequence). The CDR3 sequence is 12 residues long. The CDR3 spells CASSLVSGGQFF. CDR3 nucleotide sequence: TGTGCCAGCAGCTTAGTCTCCGGAGGGCAGTTCTTC.

This clonotype was counted many times. The chain employs TRBV11-1 and TRBJ2-1; 9 positions agree with TRBD2. Per the germline V gene, CDR1 is SGHAT and CDR2 is FQDESV (reference sequence). Losses at the gene ends were 6 bases for V and 9 bases for J; bases not matched to a gene: 6. This CDR3 is 13 amino acids long. The CDR3 protein is CASSWTSAGEQFF. The CDR3 bases are TGTGCCAGCAGTTGGACTAGCGCGGGTGAGCAGTTCTTC.

V gene TRBV5-1 combines with J gene TRBJ2-7; TRBD2 matches 9 bases. The CDR3 covers 16 residues. From germline, CDR1 is SGHRS and CDR2 YFSETQ. J lost 5 bases, V lost 0 bases, and 9 bases had no gene match. CDR3 sequence reads: CASSLDSGRFFDEQYF. DNA of the CDR3: TGCGCCAGCAGCTTGGATAGCGGGAGATTTTTCGACGAGCAGTACTTC.

V gene TRBV27 combines with J gene TRBJ1-2, with D perhaps TRBD1 (5 bases). Trimming pared 6 bases from V and 4 bases from J, leaving 18 bases between. The CDR3 sequence is 15 residues long. Germline V gives CDR1 MNHEY, CDR2 SMNVEV (reference sequence). The CDR3 reads CASSPRAGIIYGYTF. Written as DNA, the CDR3 is TGTGCCAGCAGCCCCCGGGCAGGGATCATCTATGGCTACACCTTC.

The gene calls are TRBV12-3 or TRBV12-4 and TRBJ2-5; a weak D match, TRBD1 (6 bases). The CDR3 has 14 residues. Trimming left V 5 bases short and J 1 base short, with 11 bases between. The CDR3 DNA is TGTGCCAGCAGTCCCCGGGACACCCAAGAGACCCAGTACTTC. The encoded protein is CASSPRDTQETQYF.

In regard to this clonotype: With a much larger clone just one base away, this may be a read error. V is TRBV20-1 and J is TRBJ2-5, with TRBD2 identical over 9 bases. Germline V lookup: CDR1 DFQATT, CDR2 SNEGSKA (reference sequence). The CDR3 length is 14 residues. The chain's CDR3 is CSTFRAGGQGTQYF. The CDR3, as DNA: TGCAGCACCTTCCGGGCGGGAGGGCAAGGGACCCAGTACTTC.

With regard to this clonotype: A clone one base away is much larger, so this may be a read error. The CDR3 here is CASSVVDTQYF. The CDR3 coding sequence is TGTGCCAGCAGCGTAGTAGATACGCAGTATTTT. The V call is TRBV9, the J call TRBJ2-3; D is ambiguous. Germline V lookup: CDR1 SGDLS, CDR2 YYNGEE. Trimming shortened V by 0 bases and J by 5 bases, and 1 base separated the two germline ends. The CDR3 contains 11 residues.